The rows below give T cell receptor beta chains drawn from one sample of a study of graft-versus-host responses after intestinal transplantation. Their antigens remain unidentified. Sequencing used immunoSEQ multiplex PCR; TCRdb keeps in-frame clones, though not all of them. The sample carries about 59,000 clones, approximately 94% recorded once. The input for sequencing was unstimulated CD4+ T cells sorted from spleen or lymph node cells, taken before transplant. All receptors derive from a human donor who was the organ donor for an intestinal transplant. CDR3s include the opening cysteine and the closing phenylalanine or tryptophan. Each record gives: J gene, V gene, CDR3 protein.

TRBJ1-2,TRBV29-1,CSVEARTYGYTF
TRBJ2-3,TRBV6-1,CASSGRWAGLTDTQYF
TRBJ1-2,TRBV5-8,CASDAHNPRKTYGYTF
TRBJ2-3,TRBV5-1,CASSLAGGTDTQYF
TRBJ1-1,TRBV18,CASSNRENTEAFF
TRBJ2-3,TRBV5-4,CASSSGGGDTQYF
TRBJ1-2,TRBV12-5,CASGSSRQAFYGYTF
TRBJ1-4,TRBV7-9,CASSLVGGGEKLFF
TRBJ2-1,TRBV4-3,CASSQRTVSYNEQFF
TRBJ1-1,TRBV18,CASSPRQGNTEAFF
TRBJ2-3,TRBV7-2,CASSLFLAGGKDTQYF
TRBJ2-7,TRBV4-3,CASSQDLEANGRRYEQYF
TRBJ1-2,TRBV5-1,CASSPTGGGGTNYGYTF
TRBJ2-1,TRBV5-1,CASSSGTSGGAVNEQFF
TRBJ1-1,TRBV6-5,CASSYLGPNTEAFF
TRBJ1-2,TRBV5-5,CASSLGPGGSGSGYTF
TRBJ2-1,TRBV4-3,CASSPGLATYNEQFF
TRBJ2-2,TRBV18,CASSYAEGANTGELFF
TRBJ2-3,TRBV7-7,CASSRIAGDTQYF
TRBJ2-1,TRBV18,CASSPFDNEQFF
TRBJ2-5,TRBV18,CASSAPRGARGERGKETQYF
TRBJ1-3,TRBV9,CASSPRTVSGNTIYF
TRBJ2-5,TRBV11-2,CASSASWGGETQYF
TRBJ2-5,TRBV5-3,CARSFIGPNQETQYF
TRBJ2-5,TRBV6-5,CASSNVRAQYF
TRBJ1-2,TRBV5-1,CASSLVRGYGYTF
TRBJ2-1,TRBV7-2,CASSLVPGGVGFYNEQFF
TRBJ2-1,TRBV4-2,CASSESSGGANEQFF
TRBJ2-5,TRBV7-9,CASSFRAQVETQYF